These T cell receptor beta chains were read from a single sample in a study of blood T cell repertoires in COVID-19. Libraries were prepared by immunoSEQ multiplex PCR; TCRdb keeps only in-frame clonotypes and omits some of them. The sample includes around 200,000 clones, about 86% of them seen just once. The specimen was peripheral blood. The receptors were sampled from a man aged 25 to 45 with active or convalescent COVID-19. Both conserved end residues are part of each CDR3. A D gene is named only where the DNA matches it firmly. Expanded clones get a size class; other rows say once, few or many, or leave the size out.

V,J,D,size,CDR3,DNA
TRBV19,TRBJ1-5,-,-,CASSKGGLEPQHF,TGTGCCAGTAGTAAGGGGGGGTTAGAGCCCCAGCATTTT
TRBV3-1/TRBV3-2,TRBJ2-3,TRBD2,few,CASSQDPPSGGRGGTDTQYF,TGTGCCAGCAGCCAAGATCCCCCTAGCGGGGGGCGGGGCGGCACAGATACGCAGTATTTT
TRBV7-6,TRBJ2-7,TRBD2,-,CASSLDERGKVPAYEQYF,TGTGCCAGCAGCTTAGACGAGCGGGGAAAGGTACCGGCCTACGAGCAGTACTTC
TRBV6-2/TRBV6-3,TRBJ1-2,-,-,CASSYAGPHGYTF,TGTGCCAGCAGTTACGCAGGGCCCCATGGCTACACCTTC
TRBV7-9,TRBJ2-3,TRBD2,-,CASSLPLAGGDPDTQYF,TGTGCCAGCAGCCTTCCCCTAGCGGGAGGGGACCCAGATACGCAGTATTTT
TRBV3-1/TRBV3-2,TRBJ2-5,TRBD2,-,CASSQARGGFVETQYF,TGTGCCAGCAGCCAAGCTCGCGGGGGGTTCGTAGAGACCCAGTACTTC
TRBV30,TRBJ2-6,TRBD1,-,CAWLTGSSGANVLTF,TGTGCCTGGTTGACAGGGAGCTCTGGGGCCAACGTCCTGACTTTC
TRBV18,TRBJ1-1,-,-,CASATGKNTEAFF,TGTGCCAGCGCCACAGGGAAGAACACTGAAGCTTTCTTT
TRBV19,TRBJ1-2,-,-,CASSIRGDGYTF,TGTGCCAGTAGTATCAGGGGCGATGGCTACACCTTC
TRBV10-3,TRBJ2-3,-,-,CAISQQGGDTQYF,TGTGCCATCAGTCAACAGGGTGGGGATACGCAGTATTTT
TRBV6-5,TRBJ1-1,TRBD1,few,CASSRTGITEAFF,TGTGCCAGCAGCAGGACAGGGATCACTGAAGCTTTCTTT
TRBV19,TRBJ2-5,-,-,CASRKSGGETQYF,TGTGCCAGTAGGAAATCAGGGGGGGAGACCCAGTACTTC
TRBV7-9,TRBJ2-3,TRBD2,-,CASSLGTSGKITDTQYF,TGTGCCAGCAGCCTCGGGACTAGCGGGAAGATCACAGATACGCAGTATTTT
TRBV4-3,TRBJ1-6,TRBD1,-,CASSQDPGEIGTGGSPLHF,TGCGCCAGCAGCCAAGATCCGGGGGAAATCGGGACAGGGGGTTCACCCCTCCACTTT
TRBV7-3,TRBJ2-5,-,once,CASSLIRHPALRQETQYF,TGTGCCAGCAGCTTAATTCGACATCCAGCCTTGAGACAAGAGACCCAGTACTTC
TRBV6-2/TRBV6-3,TRBJ1-1,-,-,CASSQGRAFF,TGTGCCAGCAGTCAGGGAAGAGCTTTCTTT
TRBV18,TRBJ1-1,-,-,CASSPREGTGTEAFF,TGTGCCAGCTCACCACGAGAAGGTACAGGCACTGAAGCTTTCTTT
TRBV3-1/TRBV3-2,TRBJ1-2,-,-,CASSSLAIGVDGYTF,TGTGCCAGCAGCTCACTCGCCATCGGGGTGGATGGCTACACCTTC
TRBV30,TRBJ1-2,TRBD1,-,CAWSREGGAGGYTF,TGTGCCTGGAGTAGGGAAGGGGGCGCAGGTGGCTACACCTTC
TRBV2,TRBJ2-5,TRBD2,-,CASAVGVSGGGTQYF,TGTGCCAGCGCGGTCGGAGTCTCGGGGGGAGGGACCCAGTACTTC
TRBV24-1,TRBJ2-5,TRBD2,-,CATSDRSGGEETQYF,TGTGCCACCAGTGACCGTAGCGGGGGGGAAGAGACCCAGTACTTC
TRBV7-3,TRBJ1-3,-,few,CASSLAGTSGNTIYF,TGTGCCAGCAGCTTAGCGGGGACCTCTGGAAACACCATATATTTT
TRBV7-9,TRBJ2-5,TRBD2,once,CASSPIGTSGRQETQYF,TGTGCCAGCAGCCCGATCGGGACTAGCGGGAGGCAGGAGACCCAGTACTTC
TRBV29-1,TRBJ1-2,-,-,CSVKGRTNYGYTF,TGCAGCGTTAAAGGGAGAACTAACTATGGCTACACCTTC
TRBV27,TRBJ1-2,-,-,CASSLSTGANYGYTF,TGTGCCAGCAGTTTATCGACAGGAGCTAACTATGGCTACACCTTC
TRBV7-9,TRBJ1-1,-,-,CASLGGTEAFF,TGTGCCAGCCTCGGGGGTACTGAAGCTTTCTTT
TRBV2,TRBJ2-2,-,once,CAAFGGGDTGELFF,TGTGCCGCATTCGGCGGAGGGGACACCGGGGAGCTGTTTTTT
TRBV7-2,TRBJ2-2,TRBD2,-,CASSARERETGELFF,TGTGCCAGCAGCGCCCGGGAGCGGGAGACCGGGGAGCTGTTTTTT
TRBV28,TRBJ1-4,-,-,CASSLRVGKLFF,TGTGCCAGCAGTTTGAGGGTAGGGAAACTGTTTTTT
TRBV3-1/TRBV3-2,TRBJ2-3,TRBD2,once,CASSPTSGIDTDTQYF,TGTGCCAGCAGCCCCACGAGCGGGATTGACACAGATACGCAGTATTTT
TRBV5-4,TRBJ1-2,-,-,CASSSSGISYGYTF,TGTGCCAGCAGCTCCTCAGGGATATCCTATGGCTACACCTTC
TRBV6-5,TRBJ2-5,-,many,CASSSPGVPQETQYF,TGTGCCAGCAGTTCTCCGGGAGTGCCACAAGAGACCCAGTACTTC
TRBV5-1,TRBJ2-3,TRBD2,-,CASSLRTGGGPGDTQYF,TGCGCCAGCAGCTTGAGAACGGGAGGGGGGCCCGGGGATACGCAGTATTTT
TRBV13,TRBJ1-1,-,-,CASSLRGTEAFF,TGTGCCAGCAGCTTAAGAGGCACTGAAGCTTTCTTT
TRBV4-1,TRBJ1-3,-,-,CASSQDGPPISGNTIYF,TGCGCCAGCAGCCAAGATGGGCCGCCGATCTCTGGAAACACCATATATTTT
TRBV28,TRBJ1-3,TRBD1,-,CASSRNRGNTIYF,TGTGCCAGCAGTCGGAACAGGGGGAACACCATATATTTT
TRBV7-2,TRBJ2-7,-,-,CASSFGQIVSYEQYF,TGTGCCAGCAGCTTCGGACAGATCGTCTCCTACGAGCAGTACTTC
TRBV11-2,TRBJ1-5,-,-,CASRSVRGYSNQPQHF,TGTGCCAGCAGGTCAGTCCGCGGTTATAGCAATCAGCCCCAGCATTTT
TRBV25-1,TRBJ2-2,-,-,CASSPRKGQGGTGELFF,TGTGCCAGCAGTCCCCGTAAGGGGCAGGGCGGTACCGGGGAGCTGTTTTTT
TRBV19,TRBJ1-3,TRBD1,-,CATRAPQGTGVGSSGNTIYF,TGTGCCACTCGCGCGCCCCAAGGGACAGGGGTTGGTAGTTCTGGAAACACCATATATTTT
TRBV7-2,TRBJ2-1,-,-,CASSFIGGSYNEQFF,TGTGCCAGCAGCTTTATCGGGGGATCCTACAATGAGCAGTTCTTC
TRBV7-9,TRBJ2-1,-,-,CASSLQGSVLNEQFF,TGTGCCAGCAGCCTACAGGGCTCGGTACTGAATGAGCAGTTCTTC
TRBV30,TRBJ1-5,-,-,CAWSAPGLLSNQPQHF,TGTGCCTGGAGTGCCCCGGGACTGCTTAGCAATCAGCCCCAGCATTTT
TRBV7-2,TRBJ1-5,-,-,CASSPHAGVNQPQHF,TGTGCCAGCAGCCCTCACGCAGGGGTCAATCAGCCCCAGCATTTT
TRBV10-2,TRBJ1-1,TRBD1,-,CASSEAGGRSTEAFF,TGCGCCAGCAGTGAGGCAGGGGGGCGGAGCACTGAAGCTTTCTTT
TRBV11-3,TRBJ1-6,-,-,CASSFSGKDSPLHF,TGTGCCAGCAGCTTTTCAGGGAAGGACTCACCCCTCCACTTT
TRBV25-1,TRBJ2-3,-,-,CASSVGGDTQYF,TGTGCCAGCAGTGTTGGAGGGGATACGCAGTATTTT
TRBV3-1/TRBV3-2,TRBJ1-2,TRBD1,once,CASSPGTGYGYTF,TGTGCCAGCAGCCCCGGGACAGGGTATGGCTACACCTTC
TRBV28,TRBJ1-2,TRBD1,-,CASRPQGQGRGYTF,TGTGCCAGCAGACCTCAAGGACAGGGAAGGGGCTACACCTTC